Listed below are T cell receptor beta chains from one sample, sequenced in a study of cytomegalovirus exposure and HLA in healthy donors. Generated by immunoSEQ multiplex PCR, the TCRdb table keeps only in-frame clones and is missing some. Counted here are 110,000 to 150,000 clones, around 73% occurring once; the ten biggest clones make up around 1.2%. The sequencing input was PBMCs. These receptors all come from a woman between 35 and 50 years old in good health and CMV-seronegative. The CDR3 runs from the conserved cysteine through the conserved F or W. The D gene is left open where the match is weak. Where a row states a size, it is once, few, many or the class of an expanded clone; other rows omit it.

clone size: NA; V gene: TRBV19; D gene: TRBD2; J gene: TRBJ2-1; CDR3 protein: CASSGTTDNEQFF; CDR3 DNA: TGTGCCAGTAGCGGGACTACCGACAATGAGCAGTTCTTC
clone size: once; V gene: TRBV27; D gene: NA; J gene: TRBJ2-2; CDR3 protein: CASRQGYTGELFF; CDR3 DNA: TGTGCCAGCAGACAGGGTTACACCGGGGAGCTGTTTTTT
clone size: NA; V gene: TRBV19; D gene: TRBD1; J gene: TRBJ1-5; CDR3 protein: CASSFTGGGNQPQHF; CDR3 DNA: TGTGCCAGTAGTTTTACAGGGGGCGGCAATCAGCCCCAGCATTTT
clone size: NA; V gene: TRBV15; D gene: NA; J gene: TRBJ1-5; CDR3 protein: CATSSREPGQPQHF; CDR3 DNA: TGTGCCACCAGCAGCAGGGAACCCGGACAGCCCCAGCATTTT
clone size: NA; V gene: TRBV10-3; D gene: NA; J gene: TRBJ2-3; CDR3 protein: CAISESGGVMDTQYF; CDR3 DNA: TGTGCCATCAGTGAGTCGGGGGGAGTTATGGATACGCAGTATTTT
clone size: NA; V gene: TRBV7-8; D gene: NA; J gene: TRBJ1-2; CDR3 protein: CASSVRDTPFGIYGYTF; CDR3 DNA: TGTGCCAGCAGCGTCCGGGACACTCCATTTGGGATCTATGGCTACACCTTC
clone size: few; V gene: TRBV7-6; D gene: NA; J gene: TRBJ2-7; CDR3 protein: CASSPSGWNEQYF; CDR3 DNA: TGTGCCAGCAGCCCTTCGGGTTGGAACGAGCAGTACTTC
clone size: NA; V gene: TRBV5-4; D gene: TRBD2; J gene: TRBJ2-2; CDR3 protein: CASSSLAGGLTGELFF; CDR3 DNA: TGTGCCAGCAGTTCACTAGCGGGGGGGCTCACCGGGGAGCTGTTTTTT
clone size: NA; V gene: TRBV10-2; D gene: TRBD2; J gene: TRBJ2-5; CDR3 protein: CASSERGGGRETQYF; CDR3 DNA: TGCGCCAGCAGTGAGCGGGGGGGCGGTAGAGAGACCCAGTACTTC
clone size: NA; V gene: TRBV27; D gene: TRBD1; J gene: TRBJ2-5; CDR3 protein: CASSLGQGAETQYF; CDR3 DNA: TGTGCCAGCAGTTTGGGACAGGGAGCAGAGACCCAGTACTTC
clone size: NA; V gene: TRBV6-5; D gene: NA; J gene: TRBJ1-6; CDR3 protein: CASRNTGYLSPLHF; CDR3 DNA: TGTGCCAGCAGAAATACAGGGTATCTCTCACCCCTCCACTTT
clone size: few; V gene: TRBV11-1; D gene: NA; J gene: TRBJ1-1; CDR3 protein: CASSLGRANTEAFF; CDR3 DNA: TGTGCCAGCAGCTTAGGGAGGGCGAACACTGAAGCTTTCTTT
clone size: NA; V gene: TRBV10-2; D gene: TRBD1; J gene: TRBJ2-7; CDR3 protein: CASSDRGEQYF; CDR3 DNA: TGCGCCAGCTCGGACAGGGGCGAGCAGTACTTC
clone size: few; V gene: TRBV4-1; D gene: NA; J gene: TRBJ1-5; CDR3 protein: CASSPETGYNQPQHF; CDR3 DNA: TGCGCCAGCAGCCCAGAAACAGGGTACAATCAGCCCCAGCATTTT
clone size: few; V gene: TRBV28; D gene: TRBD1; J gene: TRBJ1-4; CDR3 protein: CASSEAGTVVLKLFF; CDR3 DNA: TGTGCCAGCAGTGAAGCCGGGACAGTAGTGCTAAAACTGTTTTTT
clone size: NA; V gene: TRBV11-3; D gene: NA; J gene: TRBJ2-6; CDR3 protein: CASSLAVLSGANVLTF; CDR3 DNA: TGTGCCAGCAGCTTAGCTGTCCTCTCTGGGGCCAACGTCCTGACTTTC
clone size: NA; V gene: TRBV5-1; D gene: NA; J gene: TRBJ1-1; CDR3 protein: CASSLDQGSTTEAFF; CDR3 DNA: TGCGCCAGCAGCTTGGATCAGGGATCGACCACTGAAGCTTTCTTT
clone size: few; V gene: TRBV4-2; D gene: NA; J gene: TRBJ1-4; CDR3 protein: CASSQLPTVATNEKLFF; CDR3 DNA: TGTGCCAGCAGCCAACTCCCGACTGTTGCAACTAATGAAAAACTGTTTTTT